A single sample is the source of the 29 T cell receptor beta chains below, sequenced in a study of T cell changes during pregnancy in multiple sclerosis. The table came from immunoSEQ multiplex PCR; TCRdb's copy has only in-frame clones and leaves some out. The sample lists roughly 51,000 clones; roughly 90% were seen once. This specimen was CD4+ T cells from peripheral blood mononuclear cells, taken after pregnancy. The receptors stem from a female donor in good health, enrolled as a control in a pregnancy study.

The chain is built from TRBV7-9 and TRBJ2-7, with 9 bases fitting TRBD1. V lost 5 bases and J lost 4; bases outside the gene matches: 6. CDR3 length: 14 residues. Germline V gives CDR1 SEHNR, CDR2 FQNEAQ (reference sequence). The CDR3: CASSPRDREYEQYF. CDR3 DNA sequence: TGTGCCAGCAGCCCGAGGGACAGGGAATACGAGCAGTACTTC.

This clone appeared once. The chain carries TRBV28 and TRBJ1-3, with D tentatively TRBD1 (6 bases). Germline V lookup: CDR1 MDHEN, CDR2 SYDVKM. This CDR3 has 16 residues. Trimming removed 6 bases from V and 3 bases from J, with 18 bases in between. CDR3 amino acids: CASSLGAFMDGNTIYF. The CDR3 DNA is TGTGCCAGCAGCCTGGGGGCCTTCATGGATGGAAACACCATATATTTT.

V gene TRBV2 combines with J gene TRBJ1-1; 8 nucleotides line up with TRBD1. Germline CDR1 and CDR2: SNHLY and FYNNEI. V was clipped by 6 bases and J by 11 bases; unmatched bases: 8. The CDR3 runs to 12 residues. The CDR3 sequence is CASSKAGGRAFF. In nucleotides, the CDR3 is TGTGCCAGCAGCAAAGCAGGGGGCAGGGCTTTCTTT.

The chain joins TRBV11-1 to TRBJ2-2; 7 bases align to TRBD1. V trimming: 7 bases; J trimming: 1 base; junction bases outside the gene matches: 6. The CDR3 is 15 residues long. Germline assignment: CDR1 SGHAT and CDR2 FQDESV (reference sequence). DNA of the CDR3: TGTGCCAGCACTGCGAGACAGGGGAACACCGGGGAGCTGTTTTTT. This gives the protein CASTARQGNTGELFF.

J is TRBJ1-1 and V is TRBV7-3; D call uncertain. This CDR3 is 14 amino acids long. V gave up 5 bases and J gave up 6 bases, with 16 bases separating them. CDR1 is SGHTA, CDR2 FQGTGA, per germline. The CDR3 here is CASSPREGHPEAFF. In DNA form, the CDR3 reads TGTGCCAGCAGCCCGCGGGAGGGCCACCCTGAAGCTTTCTTT.

V and J are TRBV9 and TRBJ2-5, with a possible D match to TRBD2 (5 bases). This CDR3 has 16 amino acids. Germline loops: CDR1 SGDLS, CDR2 YYNGEE. Trimming left V 0 bases short and J 1 base short, with 13 bases between. The CDR3 DNA sequence: TGTGCCAGCAGCGTAGATACCGGGGATGCCCAAGAGACCCAGTACTTC. Protein sequence: CASSVDTGDAQETQYF. Complete variable domain (other parts from reference TRBV9 and TRBJ2-5): DSGVTQTPKHLITATGQRVTLRCSPRSGDLSVYWYQQSLDQGLQFLIQYYNGEERAKGNILERFSAQQFPDLHSELNLSSLELGDSALYFCASSVDTGDAQETQYFGPGTRLLVL.

This rearrangement joins TRBV4-1 to TRBJ2-7; a weak D match, TRBD1 (5 bases). V was cut by 3 bases and J by 4 bases, with 16 bases left in between. CDR1 and CDR2 from the germline V gene are MGHRA and YSYEKL. CDR3 size: 15 residues. The CDR3 protein is CASSHPQGGSYEQYF. CDR3 bases: TGCGCCAGCAGCCACCCTCAGGGTGGGTCTTACGAGCAGTACTTC.

The chain has TRBV9 and TRBJ1-2; the D is unclear. CDR1 and CDR2 (germline): SGDLS, YYNGEE. V dropped 0 bases and J dropped 5 bases, with 11 bases sitting between them. The CDR3 spans 14 residues. CDR3 sequence: CASSVGGASYGYTF. The DNA for the CDR3 is TGTGCCAGCAGCGTAGGTGGAGCCTCATATGGCTACACCTTC.

This clone was observed a single time. This chain joins TRBV19 and TRBJ1-6; D might be TRBD1 (5 bases). The germline V and J ends were trimmed by 6 bases and 0 bases, with 15 bases remaining between them. This CDR3 has 17 amino acids. CDR1 is LNHDA, CDR2 SQIVND, per germline (reference sequence). CDR3 region: CASSRWGGRSYNSPLHF. The CDR3, as DNA: TGTGCCAGTAGCCGATGGGGCGGACGCTCCTATAATTCACCCCTCCACTTT. Combining the CDR3 with reference TRBV19 and TRBJ1-6 gives the whole variable domain DGGITQSPKYLFRKEGQNVTLSCEQNLNHDAMYWYRQDPGQGLRLIYYSQIVNDFQKGDIAEGYSVSREKKESFPLTVTSAQKNPTAFYLCASSRWGGRSYNSPLHFGNGTRLTVT.

The CDR3 is CASSPTAVSEKLFF. DNA for the CDR3: TGCGCCAGCAGCCCGACAGCAGTTAGTGAAAAACTGTTTTTT. V and J are TRBV4-3 and TRBJ1-4, with D possibly being TRBD1 (5 bases). CDR1 is LGHNA and CDR2 is YSLEER in the germline V gene. This CDR3 is built from 14 residues. V dropped 4 bases and J dropped 7 bases, with 13 bases sitting between them.

The chain carries TRBV7-8 and TRBJ1-4; D may be TRBD1 (5 bases). Germline values: CDR1 SGHVS, CDR2 FQNEAQ. The V gene lost 2 bases and the J gene lost 0 bases, with 16 bases spanning the gap. The CDR3 contains 18 residues. The CDR3 loop reads CASSLYVWGRATNEKLFF. The CDR3 DNA reads TGTGCCAGCAGCTTATATGTTTGGGGGAGGGCAACTAATGAAAAACTGTTTTTT.

As for this clone: Germline and junction disagree at one end, which may indicate a read error. The CDR3 loop is CASSLASGSTGELFF. The CDR3 bases are TGTGCTAGCAGCTTAGCCTCAGGGTCTACCGGGGAGCTGTTTTTT. This chain links TRBV7-7 with TRBJ2-2; D might be TRBD1 (5 bases). CDR3 length: 15 residues. Looked up from germline, CDR1 is SSHAT and CDR2 is FNYEAQ (reference sequence). Drawing the rest from reference TRBV7-7 and TRBJ2-2, the complete variable domain is GAGVSQSPRYKVTKRGQDVTLRCDPISSHATLYWYQQALGQGPEFLTYFNYEAQPDKSGLPSDRFSAERPEGSISTLTIQRTEQRDSAMYRCASSLASGSTGELFFGEGSRLTVL.

This chain uses TRBV4-1 with TRBJ1-6; 10 bases agree with TRBD1. This CDR3 is built from 17 residues. Unmatched junction bases numbered 5, after V lost 1 base and J lost 5 bases. Germline V lookup: CDR1 MGHRA, CDR2 YSYEKL. The CDR3 nucleotides are TGCGCCAGCAGCCAAGGTCTCGGGACAGGGGATAATTCACCCCTCCACTTT. Encoded protein: CASSQGLGTGDNSPLHF.

The rearrangement uses TRBV2 and TRBJ2-7, with TRBD1 as a possible D gene (7 bases). Deletions cut 5 bases from V and 6 bases from J, with 17 bases between. The length of the CDR3 is 14 residues. Per the germline V gene, CDR1 is SNHLY and CDR2 is FYNNEI. The CDR3 sequence is CASSTWTQGGEQYF. Written as DNA, the CDR3 is TGTGCCAGCAGTACTTGGACCCAGGGGGGCGAGCAGTACTTC.

V and J are TRBV18 and TRBJ1-1; TRBD1 agrees at 7 bases. Per the germline V gene, CDR1 is KGHSH and CDR2 is LQKENI. The CDR3 has 14 residues. V lost 2 bases, J lost 3 bases, and 3 bases stayed unmatched. CDR3 nucleotide sequence: TGTGCCAGCTCACCAGTTCAGGGGGACACTGAAGCTTTCTTT. Translated: CASSPVQGDTEAFF.

CDR3 in DNA: TGTGCCAGCAGTGAAGCCTTGGCAGGGGAGCTGTTTTTT. It specifies CASSEALAGELFF. The genes are TRBV2 and TRBJ2-2, with D unclear. Germline CDR1 reads SNHLY; CDR2 reads FYNNEI. CDR3 length equals 13 residues. Trimming stripped 0 bases from V and 8 bases from J, with 7 bases between. The variable domain in full, with the rest retrieved from reference TRBV2 and TRBJ2-2, is EPEVTQTPSHQVTQMGQEVILRCVPISNHLYFYWYRQILGQKVEFLVSFYNNEISEKSEIFDDQFSVERPDGSNFTLKIRSTKLEDSAMYFCASSEALAGELFFGEGSRLTVL.

This rearrangement joins TRBV5-5 to TRBJ1-3; TRBD1 might be the D (6 bases). The CDR3 has 14 residues. Trimming stripped 2 bases from V and 3 bases from J, with 9 bases between. Germline V CDR1 and CDR2: SGHKS, YYEKEE (reference sequence). CDR3 region: CASSFQGHGNTIYF. CDR3 nucleotides: TGTGCCAGCAGCTTCCAGGGGCATGGAAACACCATATATTTT.

This sequence joins TRBV11-2 and TRBJ2-2, with D perhaps matching TRBD2 (6 bases). CDR1 is SGHAT and CDR2 is FQNNGV in the germline V gene. The CDR3 sequence is 14 residues long. Deletions cut 8 bases from V and 5 bases from J, with 15 bases between. CDR3: CASPAGPITGELFF. CDR3 bases: TGTGCCAGCCCCGCGGGACCAATTACCGGGGAGCTGTTTTTT.

The table lists this clone with a count of one. The chain combines TRBV7-2 with TRBJ1-4; D not resolved. The CDR3 is made up of 13 amino acids. CDR1 is SGHTA, CDR2 FQGNSA, per germline. Trimming removed 4 bases from V and 10 bases from J, with 13 bases in between. The DNA for the CDR3 is TGTGCCAGCAGCTACGAGGTTCTTGGAAAACTGTTTTTT. Translation: CASSYEVLGKLFF.

V and J are TRBV9 and TRBJ1-1; D may be TRBD1 (5 bases). V shed 3 bases and J shed 1 base, with 10 bases lying between them. Germline CDR1 reads SGDLS; CDR2 reads YYNGEE. CDR3 length equals 14 residues. In DNA, the CDR3 is TGTGCCAGCAGCGAGGGAACAGGGAACACTGAAGCTTTCTTT. This encodes CASSEGTGNTEAFF.

This clone was observed once. This chain joins TRBV7-2 and TRBJ2-6, with TRBD1 matching over 10 bases. The V gene end was trimmed by 5 bases and the J gene end by 2 bases; junction bases not matched to a gene: 3. CDR1 and CDR2 from the germline V gene are SGHTA and FQGNSA. The CDR3 totals 16 residues. CDR3 DNA: TGTGCCAGCAGCACGACAGGGGGCGCTGGGGCCAACGTCCTGACTTTC. It yields the protein CASSTTGGAGANVLTF.

The genes are TRBV7-8 and TRBJ1-5; D gene ambiguous. The germline V gene encodes CDR1 SGHVS and CDR2 FQNEAQ. V shed 6 bases and J shed 7 bases, with 13 bases lying between them. This CDR3 has 13 amino acids. The CDR3 DNA reads TGTGCCAGCAGACCATCCGGGTCCCAGCCCCAGCATTTT. Translation: CASRPSGSQPQHF.

The V and J genes are TRBV2 and TRBJ2-3; a weak D match, TRBD2 (6 bases). The CDR3 consists of 13 residues. Trimming shortened V by 4 bases and J by 6 bases, and 11 bases separated the two germline ends. In germline, CDR1 is SNHLY, CDR2 FYNNEI. CDR3 sequence: CASSVTGRDTQYF. In nucleotides, the CDR3 is TGTGCCAGCAGTGTAACGGGGAGGGATACGCAGTATTTT.

This sequence joins TRBV2 and TRBJ1-4; D unresolved. Germline V gives CDR1 SNHLY, CDR2 FYNNEI. The CDR3 is 13 residues long. V was trimmed by 1 base and J by 10 bases, leaving 10 bases between them. CDR3: CASSEDGRGKLFF. CDR3 nucleotide sequence: TGTGCCAGCAGTGAAGACGGTCGCGGAAAACTGTTTTTT.

The chain couples TRBV7-3 to TRBJ2-3; D remains unclear. CDR1 and CDR2 (germline): SGHTA, FQGTGA. Trimming took 2 bases from V and 3 from J, leaving 15 bases between them. The CDR3 is 16 amino acids. The CDR3 is CASSLLGNVKTDTQYF. DNA for the CDR3: TGTGCCAGCAGCTTATTGGGCAACGTTAAGACAGATACGCAGTATTTT.

The V call is TRBV7-2, the J call TRBJ2-7, with 7 bases lining up with TRBD2. This CDR3 is built from 15 residues. Germline V gene sequence: CDR1 SGHTA, CDR2 FQGNSA. Unmatched junction bases numbered 7, after V lost 5 bases and J lost 0 bases. This CDR3 reads CASSPGGASSYEQYF. CDR3 nucleotides: TGTGCCAGCAGCCCGGGGGGAGCCAGCTCCTACGAGCAGTACTTC.

This rearrangement joins TRBV7-3 to TRBJ2-1; a weak D match, TRBD2 (6 bases). CDR1 is SGHTA and CDR2 is FQGTGA in the germline V gene. V was trimmed by 5 bases and J by 0 bases, leaving 20 bases between them. The CDR3 spans 18 residues. The CDR3 nucleotides are TGTGCCAGCAGCCCTACCCGTAGGGGACTGAACTCCTACAATGAGCAGTTCTTC. This sequence encodes CASSPTRRGLNSYNEQFF.

The chain carries TRBV20-1 and TRBJ1-1; 9 nucleotides match TRBD1. V lost 5 bases to trimming and J lost 10 bases; unmatched junction nucleotides: 5. The CDR3 has 11 amino acids. Germline-derived CDR1 and CDR2 are DFQATT and SNEGSKA (reference sequence). The CDR3 coding sequence is TGCAGTGCTCGGGACAGGGACGCAGCTTTCTTT. Its protein product is CSARDRDAAFF.

This clone was recorded a few times. The gene calls are TRBV18 and TRBJ2-2, with no clear D. The CDR3 runs to 13 residues. Germline V CDR1 and CDR2: KGHSH, LQKENI. Trimming removed 3 bases at V and 1 base at J, with 3 bases between. The CDR3 coding sequence is TGTGCCAGCTCACCCCTGAACACCGGGGAGCTGTTTTTT. Translation: CASSPLNTGELFF.